The 32 T cell receptor beta chains given below trace back to one sample, sequenced in a study of shared clonotypes between healthy human individuals. Clones were sequenced by immunoSEQ multiplex PCR, and TCRdb holds only the in-frame ones, with some missing. This table has over 1.4 million clones, roughly 97% appearing once. Sequencing was carried out using naive CD4+ T cells sorted from blood. Subset of the sample: CD45RA+ positively selected. The source is a man under 40 in good health.

Concerning this clone itself: This sample also contains other DNA sequences that code for the same CDR3. This sequence joins TRBV5-5 and TRBJ2-7, with 9 bases that match TRBD2. Trimming cost V 2 bases and J 1 base; bases outside gene matches: 1. The CDR3 contains 14 residues. CDR1 is SGHKS, CDR2 YYEKEE, per germline (reference sequence). This chain's CDR3 is CASSFTSGSYEQYF. The CDR3 bases are TGTGCCAGCAGCTTCACTAGCGGGTCCTACGAGCAGTACTTC.

This clone was picked up one time. The rearrangement joins TRBV25-1 to TRBJ1-1; tentatively, D is TRBD1 (6 bases). V was cut by 1 base and J by 11 bases, with 14 bases left in between. CDR1 is MGHDK and CDR2 is SYGVNS in the germline V gene. The CDR3 extends over 13 amino acids. CDR3 DNA: TGTGCCAGCAGTGAATTAGGGACAAGTGAGGCTTTCTTT. Amino acids: CASSELGTSEAFF.

In its sample, this clone was seen a few times. The rearrangement uses TRBV7-2 and TRBJ2-7; 8 nucleotides line up with TRBD1. The germline gives CDR1 SGHTA, CDR2 FQGNSA. The ends lost 1 base at V and 9 bases at J; junction bases unmatched: 8. The CDR3 is 14 amino acids. CDR3 nucleotides: TGTGCCAGCAGCTTAGGGACAGGGAAATTCGGGCAGTACTTC. Its protein product is CASSLGTGKFGQYF.

The V and J genes are TRBV18 and TRBJ1-1; the D gene is possibly TRBD1 (6 bases). Trimming left V 4 bases short and J 8 bases short, with 11 bases between. The CDR3 consists of 12 residues. CDR1 is KGHSH and CDR2 is LQKENI in the germline V gene. The CDR3 reads CASSLLDREAFF. The CDR3 coding sequence is TGTGCCAGCTCACTCCTCGACAGGGAAGCTTTCTTT.

The rearrangement links TRBV11-2 to TRBJ2-4, with 13 bases fitting TRBD2. The CDR3 is 18 amino acids. V lost 1 base and J lost 1; bases outside the gene matches: 4. In germline, CDR1 is SGHAT, CDR2 FQNNGV. CDR3 residues: CASSLGTSGSLAKNIQYF. The CDR3 DNA follows: TGTGCCAGCAGCTTAGGGACTAGCGGGAGTTTGGCCAAAAACATTCAGTACTTC. The entire variable domain, with the rest obtained from reference TRBV11-2 and TRBJ2-4, is as follows: EAGVAQSPRYKIIEKRQSVAFWCNPISGHATLYWYQQILGQGPKLLIQFQNNGVVDDSQLPKDRFSAERLKGVDSTLKIQPAKLEDSAVYLCASSLGTSGSLAKNIQYFGAGTRLSVL.

The chain joins TRBV7-2 to TRBJ2-1; 9 positions match TRBD2. The CDR3 is made up of 16 amino acids. V lost 0 bases, J lost 5 bases, and 5 bases stayed unmatched. CDR1 is SGHTA and CDR2 is FQGNSA in the germline V gene. In nucleotides, the CDR3 is TGTGCCAGCAGCTTAGCCGGGACTAGCACAGACAATGAGCAGTTCTTC. Translating it yields CASSLAGTSTDNEQFF.

The rearrangement uses TRBV6-5 and TRBJ2-2; D gene unclear. This CDR3 comprises 12 residues. Germline V gives CDR1 MNHEY, CDR2 SVGAGI. V shed 6 bases and J shed 4 bases, with 6 bases lying between them. The CDR3 bases are TGTGCCAGCAGACCTAGCACCGGGGAGCTGTTTTTT. Translating gives CASRPSTGELFF.

The chain recombines TRBV18 with TRBJ1-4, with 7 positions matching TRBD1. CDR1 and CDR2 from the germline V gene are KGHSH and LQKENI. Losses at the gene ends were 1 base for V and 7 bases for J; bases not matched to a gene: 12. The CDR3 sequence is 17 residues long. CDR3 protein: CASSPLGQGVTGEKLFF. CDR3 coding DNA: TGTGCCAGCTCACCACTCGGCCAGGGGGTAACTGGTGAAAAACTGTTTTTT.

This clone showed up just a few times. The rearrangement joins TRBV28 to TRBJ2-7; D may be TRBD1 (5 bases). The ends were cut back, 6 bases at V and 5 bases at J, with 14 bases in the middle. The CDR3 has 13 amino acids. The germline CDR1 and CDR2 sequences are MDHEN and SYDVKM. The CDR3 here is CASRTTGRDEQYF. In DNA, the CDR3 is TGTGCCAGCAGAACAACAGGCAGGGACGAGCAGTACTTC.

This chain connects TRBV14 to TRBJ2-2; D not certain. CDR3 length: 15 amino acids. Trimming cost V 1 base and J 4 bases, with 10 bases left between them. The germline CDR1 and CDR2 sequences are SGHDN and FVKESK. In DNA form, the CDR3 reads TGTGCCAGCAGCCAAGTTCCGGCGTTCACCGGGGAGCTGTTTTTT. Translating it yields CASSQVPAFTGELFF. The full variable domain, its missing parts supplied by reference TRBV14 and TRBJ2-2, is EAGVTQFPSHSVIEKGQTVTLRCDPISGHDNLYWYRRVMGKEIKFLLHFVKESKQDESGMPNNRFLAERTGGTYSTLKVQPAELEDSGVYFCASSQVPAFTGELFFGEGSRLTVL.

The chain combines TRBV7-2 with TRBJ2-1; TRBD2 aligns across 7 bases. CDR1 and CDR2 (germline): SGHTA, FQGNSA. The CDR3 has 12 residues. The junction had 4 bases not matched to a gene; V was cut back by 0 bases and J by 14 bases. CDR3 in DNA: TGTGCCAGCAGCTTAGCCGGGACTACAAAGTTCTTC. Residues: CASSLAGTTKFF.

The rearrangement links TRBV10-3 to TRBJ1-2, with D unresolved. Trimming removed 0 bases at V and 8 bases at J, with 19 bases between. The germline V gene encodes CDR1 ENHRY and CDR2 SYGVKD. This CDR3 is 16 amino acids long. The CDR3 here is CAISESRARSLGGYTF. The CDR3 region has the DNA TGTGCCATCAGTGAGTCAAGGGCCAGGTCTTTGGGAGGCTACACCTTC.

The chain recombines TRBV28 with TRBJ2-1; 12 nucleotides match TRBD2. V gave up 6 bases and J gave up 9 bases; unmatched junction bases: 9. The V gene's germline CDR1 is MDHEN and CDR2 SYDVKM. The CDR3 is 15 residues long. CDR3 sequence: CASSVLAGGPSEQFF. The CDR3 nucleotides are TGTGCCAGCAGCGTACTAGCGGGGGGCCCTTCTGAGCAGTTCTTC.

The chain couples TRBV7-2 to TRBJ1-2; D is undetermined. This CDR3 is built from 12 residues. Germline V gene data show CDR1 as SGHTA and CDR2 as FQGNSA. The V end was cut by 5 bases, the J end by 6 bases, with 10 bases between. This chain's CDR3 is CASSRRRDGYTF. The CDR3 nucleotides are TGTGCCAGCAGCCGTCGGCGAGATGGCTACACCTTC. Combining the CDR3 with reference TRBV7-2 and TRBJ1-2 gives the whole variable domain GAGVSQSPSNKVTEKGKDVELRCDPISGHTALYWYRQSLGQGLEFLIYFQGNSAPDKSGLPSDRFSAERTGGSVSTLTIQRTQQEDSAVYLCASSRRRDGYTFGSGTRLTVV.

The chain employs TRBV5-4 and TRBJ2-7, with D possibly TRBD2 on 5 matching bases. The CDR3 totals 13 residues. Germline V lookup: CDR1 SGHNT, CDR2 YYREEE (reference sequence). V lost 4 bases, J lost 6 bases, and 14 bases lay in between. The CDR3 is CASSPGLVSEQYF. DNA of the CDR3: TGTGCCAGCAGCCCCGGACTTGTCTCCGAGCAGTACTTC.

This rearrangement joins TRBV27 to TRBJ2-3; the match to TRBD2 covers 8 bases. The CDR3 spans 19 residues. V dropped 6 bases and J dropped 0; count of bases not matched to a gene: 17. CDR1 and CDR2 from the germline V gene are MNHEY and SMNVEV (reference sequence). The CDR3 protein is CASRRSFGRGQTSTDTQYF. The CDR3 nucleotides are TGTGCCAGCAGGCGCAGTTTCGGGAGGGGCCAGACCAGCACAGATACGCAGTATTTT.

V and J are TRBV6-1 and TRBJ2-7; 10 bases agree with TRBD2. The ends lost 7 bases at V and 2 bases at J; junction bases unmatched: 5. This CDR3 spans 14 amino acids. Germline-derived CDR1 and CDR2 are MNHNS and SASEGT. This CDR3 is CASNVAGGPYEQYF. In DNA, the CDR3 is TGTGCCAGCAATGTAGCGGGGGGTCCCTACGAGCAGTACTTC.

This sequence joins TRBV7-2 and TRBJ2-1, with 10 bases that match TRBD2. The ends lost 8 bases at V and 5 bases at J; junction bases unmatched: 9. This CDR3 contains 15 residues. Germline V CDR1 and CDR2: SGHTA, FQGNSA. The CDR3 DNA reads as TGTGCCAGCCGACATGGGGGACTAGCGCACAATGAGCAGTTCTTC. Its protein product is CASRHGGLAHNEQFF.

The rearrangement links TRBV5-6 to TRBJ2-5, with 8 bases fitting TRBD1. J gave up 4 bases and V 4 bases, and 3 bases lay outside the gene matches. This CDR3 is built from 13 residues. Germline CDR1 SGHDT, CDR2 YYEEEE. The DNA for the CDR3 is TGTGCCAGCAGCCAAGGACAGGGAGAGACCCAGTACTTC. It specifies CASSQGQGETQYF.

The chain has TRBV4-3 and TRBJ2-1; weak D call: TRBD2 (5 bases). The germline gives CDR1 LGHNA, CDR2 YSLEER. Trimming stripped 1 base from V and 4 bases from J, with 14 bases between. The CDR3 length is 16 residues. The CDR3 region has the DNA TGCGCCAGCAGCCAAGGAAACAAACGGGGTTACAATGAGCAGTTCTTC. The encoded protein is CASSQGNKRGYNEQFF.

This sequence joins TRBV10-2 and TRBJ2-2; TRBD2 matches 7 bases. Losses at the gene ends were 4 bases for V and 7 bases for J; bases not matched to a gene: 9. This CDR3 is built from 15 residues. In germline, CDR1 is WSHSY, CDR2 SAAADI. In nucleotides, the CDR3 is TGCGCCAGCAGTGCCCGGGAGGCCCGAGGCGGGGAGCTGTTTTTT. Protein product: CASSAREARGGELFF.

The rearrangement uses TRBV6-1 and TRBJ2-7, with TRBD1 matching 7 bases. The V gene's germline CDR1 is MNHNS and CDR2 SASEGT. Germline trimming cut 11 bases from V and 0 bases from J; bases unmatched to any gene: 4. This CDR3 has 12 amino acids. The CDR3, as DNA: TGTGCCGTACCAGGGGGCTCCTACGAGCAGTACTTC. It specifies CAVPGGSYEQYF.

The CDR3 loop is CASSLTGFYAYEQYF. CDR3 bases: TGTGCCAGCAGCCTGACAGGGTTTTATGCCTACGAGCAGTACTTC. V is TRBV28 and J is TRBJ2-7, with 7 bases aligning to TRBD1. With V trimmed by 6 bases and J by 2 bases, 10 bases remained unmatched. Germline V lookup: CDR1 MDHEN, CDR2 SYDVKM. The CDR3 is 15 residues long.

This CDR3 reads CASSYRQGAGTQYF. CDR3 in DNA: TGTGCCAGCAGCTATAGACAGGGGGCGGGGACCCAGTACTTC. The gene calls are TRBV7-2 and TRBJ2-5, with 10 positions matching TRBD1. Per the germline V gene, CDR1 is SGHTA and CDR2 is FQGNSA. This CDR3 contains 14 residues. J gave up 7 bases and V 4 bases, and 6 bases lay outside the gene matches. Based on the CDR3 plus reference TRBV7-2 and TRBJ2-5, the full variable domain is GAGVSQSPSNKVTEKGKDVELRCDPISGHTALYWYRQSLGQGLEFLIYFQGNSAPDKSGLPSDRFSAERTGGSVSTLTIQRTQQEDSAVYLCASSYRQGAGTQYFGPGTRLLVL.

V usage is TRBV6-1 and J usage is TRBJ2-7, with 13 bases identical to TRBD2. V gave up 4 bases and J gave up 7 bases; unmatched junction bases: 13. Germline CDR1 is MNHNS and CDR2 is SASEGT. The CDR3 totals 17 residues. The CDR3 spells CASSALTSGRYGGEQYF. In DNA, the CDR3 is TGTGCCAGCAGTGCCCTGACTAGCGGGAGGTACGGGGGGGAGCAGTACTTC.

The chain combines TRBV19 with TRBJ1-1; D ambiguous. V dropped 3 bases and J dropped 0 bases, with 17 bases sitting between them. The germline V gene has CDR1 LNHDA and CDR2 SQIVND (reference sequence). CDR3 length: 17 amino acids. The CDR3 loop reads CASSMDPPGWMNTEAFF. Here the CDR3 DNA reads TGTGCCAGTAGTATGGACCCCCCCGGGTGGATGAACACTGAAGCTTTCTTT.

The chain employs TRBV9 and TRBJ2-6; D not resolved. Germline CDR1 SGDLS, CDR2 YYNGEE. This CDR3 is 15 amino acids long. The V end was cut by 3 bases, the J end by 4 bases, with 11 bases between. The CDR3 DNA reads TGTGCCAGCAGCGAGTGGATCGTGGGGGCCAACGTCCTGACTTTC. This encodes CASSEWIVGANVLTF.

The gene calls are TRBV18 and TRBJ2-7; perhaps TRBD1 as D (6 bases). Germline lookup yields CDR1 KGHSH and CDR2 LQKENI. The CDR3 consists of 16 residues. The V and J ends lost 3 bases and 6 bases respectively, with 21 bases between them. The CDR3 loop reads CASSPRTVGSGFEQYF. The CDR3 bases are TGTGCCAGCTCACCCCGGACAGTAGGAAGTGGTTTCGAGCAGTACTTC.

This clone was recorded once. This chain connects TRBV5-1 to TRBJ2-1, with 10 bases fitting TRBD1. Germline-derived CDR1 and CDR2 are SGHRS and YFSETQ. The V gene end was trimmed by 1 base and the J gene end by 3 bases; junction bases not matched to a gene: 4. The CDR3 runs 16 residues. The CDR3 DNA sequence: TGCGCCAGCAGCTTGTGGACAGGGGGTAGCTACAATGAGCAGTTCTTC. Amino acid sequence: CASSLWTGGSYNEQFF.

The rearrangement links TRBV28 to TRBJ2-1; possibly TRBD2 for D (5 bases). Germline-derived CDR1 and CDR2 are MDHEN and SYDVKM. V gave up 2 bases and J gave up 0 bases, with 11 bases separating them. The CDR3 has 16 amino acids. The chain's CDR3 is CASSLPSQSSYNEQFF. DNA for the CDR3: TGTGCCAGCAGTTTACCTAGCCAGAGCTCCTACAATGAGCAGTTCTTC.

The V and J genes are TRBV5-5 and TRBJ1-2; 10 bases fit TRBD1. This CDR3 has 15 residues. Germline V gene sequence: CDR1 SGHKS, CDR2 YYEKEE (reference sequence). V dropped 0 bases and J dropped 4; count of bases not matched to a gene: 3. The CDR3 DNA sequence: TGTGCCAGCAGCTTGGCGGGACAGGGGATCTATGGCTACACCTTC. It specifies CASSLAGQGIYGYTF.

The chain combines TRBV14 with TRBJ2-6, with a possible D match to TRBD1 (6 bases). The ends were cut back, 3 bases at V and 2 bases at J, with 17 bases in the middle. Germline-derived CDR1 and CDR2 are SGHDN and FVKESK. The CDR3 loop spans 18 amino acids. The CDR3 DNA is TGTGCCAGCAGCCATGGAGTAGGGGGACCGACTGGGGCCAACGTCCTGACTTTC. This gives the protein CASSHGVGGPTGANVLTF.